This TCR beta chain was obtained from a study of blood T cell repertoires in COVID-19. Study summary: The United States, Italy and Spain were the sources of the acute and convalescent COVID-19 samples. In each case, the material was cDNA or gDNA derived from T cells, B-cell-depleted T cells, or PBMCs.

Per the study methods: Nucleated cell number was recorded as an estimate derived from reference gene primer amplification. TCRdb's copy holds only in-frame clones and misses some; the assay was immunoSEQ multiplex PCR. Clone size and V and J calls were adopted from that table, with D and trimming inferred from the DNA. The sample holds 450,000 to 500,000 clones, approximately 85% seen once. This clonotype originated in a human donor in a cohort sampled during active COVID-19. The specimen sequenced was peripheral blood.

The CDR3: CASSARTGAPYGYTF. The DNA of the CDR3 is TGTGCCAGCAGCGCCCGGACAGGGGCGCCCTATGGCTACACCTTC. The chain combines TRBV11-2 with TRBJ1-2, with TRBD1 matching over 9 bases. The CDR3 has 15 amino acids. J was trimmed by 4 bases and V by 5 bases; bases with no gene match: 8. Looked up from germline, CDR1 is SGHAT and CDR2 is FQNNGV.